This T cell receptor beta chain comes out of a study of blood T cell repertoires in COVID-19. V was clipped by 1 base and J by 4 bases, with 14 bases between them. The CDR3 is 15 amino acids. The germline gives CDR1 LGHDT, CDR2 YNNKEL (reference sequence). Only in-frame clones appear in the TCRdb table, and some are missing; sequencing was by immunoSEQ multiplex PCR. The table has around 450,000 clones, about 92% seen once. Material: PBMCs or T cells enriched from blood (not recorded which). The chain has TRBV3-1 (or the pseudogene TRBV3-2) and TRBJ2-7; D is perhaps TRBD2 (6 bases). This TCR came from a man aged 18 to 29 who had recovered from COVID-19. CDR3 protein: CASSQGDLGRYEQYF. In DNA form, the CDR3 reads TGTGCCAGCAGCCAAGGGGACTTGGGGCGATACGAGCAGTACTTC.